These 30 T cell receptor beta chains originate from one sample sequenced in a study of cytomegalovirus exposure and HLA in healthy donors. The study ran its PCR with 60 Vbeta and 13 Jbeta primers. Method: immunoSEQ multiplex PCR; TCRdb's copy keeps in-frame clones and lacks some. The table includes about 190,000 clones, around four fifths detected once. Sequencing was performed on PBMCs. The receptors originated from a woman in her forties in good health and CMV-seronegative.

The chain combines TRBV7-2 with TRBJ2-1; tentatively, D is TRBD1 (7 bases). Trimming took 1 base from V and 3 from J, leaving 10 bases between them. Germline values: CDR1 SGHTA, CDR2 FQGNSA. This CDR3 has 15 amino acids. For the CDR3, the DNA is TGTGCCAGCAGCTTAGTCCAGGGGGGCTACAATGAGCAGTTCTTC. Its translation: CASSLVQGGYNEQFF.

The chain carries TRBV13 and TRBJ2-7, with TRBD1 matching over 7 bases. The CDR3 is 12 amino acids. V gave up 5 bases and J gave up 6 bases; unmatched junction bases: 4. The germline V gene has CDR1 PRHDT and CDR2 FYEKMQ (reference sequence). The chain's CDR3 is CASSLQGTEQYV. The CDR3 DNA follows: TGTGCCAGCAGCCTACAGGGGACCGAGCAGTACGTC.

This sequence joins TRBV7-2 and TRBJ2-3; 11 nucleotides match TRBD2. Losses at the gene ends were 6 bases for V and 3 bases for J; bases not matched to a gene: 5. Per germline, CDR1 SGHTA and CDR2 FQGNSA. The length of the CDR3 is 15 residues. CDR3 DNA sequence: TGTGCCAGCAGAACTAGCGGGAGAGTAACAGATACGCAGTATTTT. Its translation is CASRTSGRVTDTQYF.

The rearrangement links TRBV21-1 to TRBJ2-2; TRBD2, the D gene given by the table, was not confirmed from the DNA. TRBV21-1 is a known pseudogene. The CDR3 consists of 18 residues. The CDR3 spells CASSAPGLAGGGTGELFF. The DNA of the CDR3 is TGTGCCAGCAGCGCTCCGGGACTAGCGGGAGGGGGCACCGGGGAGCTGTTTTTT.

This chain links TRBV29-1 with TRBJ2-3, with unresolved D. From germline, CDR1 is SQVTM and CDR2 ANQGSEA. The CDR3 spans 14 residues. V was clipped by 8 bases and J by 2 bases, with 17 bases between them. This CDR3 is CSSQMVQYTDTQYF. DNA for the CDR3: TGCAGCTCACAAATGGTACAGTACACAGATACGCAGTATTTT.

This clone is a singleton in its sample. This sequence joins TRBV29-1 and TRBJ2-5; D is perhaps TRBD1 (5 bases). V was shortened by 3 bases and J by 0 bases, with 8 bases between the two germline ends. Germline V gene sequence: CDR1 SQVTM, CDR2 ANQGSEA. The CDR3 covers 13 residues. The chain's CDR3 is CSVEETDQETQYF. The CDR3 coding sequence is TGCAGCGTTGAGGAGACAGACCAAGAGACCCAGTACTTC.

The gene calls are TRBV28 and TRBJ2-2; 9 bases map to TRBD1. The CDR3 sequence is 16 residues long. The germline V gene encodes CDR1 MDHEN and CDR2 SYDVKM. The V gene end was trimmed by 5 bases and the J gene end by 3 bases; junction bases not matched to a gene: 7. The CDR3 loop is CASSVDRGYDTGELFF. CDR3 nucleotides: TGTGCCAGCAGTGTTGACAGGGGGTATGACACCGGGGAGCTGTTTTTT.

The rearrangement joins TRBV4-1 to TRBJ1-5, with 8 bases fitting TRBD1. This CDR3 has 15 amino acids. Germline values: CDR1 MGHRA, CDR2 YSYEKL. Trimming cost V 2 bases and J 6 bases; bases outside gene matches: 6. DNA for the CDR3: TGCGCCAGCAGCCAATGGACAGGGTCTCGTCAGCCCCAGCATTTT. Amino acid sequence: CASSQWTGSRQPQHF.

The J gene is TRBJ1-1, the V gene TRBV5-5; TRBD1 might be the D (6 bases). V gave up 10 bases and J gave up 0 bases, with 13 bases separating them. The CDR3 has 13 residues. Germline V gene data show CDR1 as SGHKS and CDR2 as YYEKEE (reference sequence). CDR3 amino acids: CAVGWGLNTEAFF. In nucleotides, the CDR3 is TGTGCCGTGGGGTGGGGGCTGAACACTGAAGCTTTCTTT.

J is TRBJ2-1 and V is TRBV27; no clear D gene. Germline V gene sequence: CDR1 MNHEY, CDR2 SMNVEV (reference sequence). This CDR3 is built from 14 residues. Trimming took off 5 bases at V and 3 bases at J, with 11 bases between the two ends. The CDR3 loop is CASSVPGGYNEQFF. The CDR3 DNA sequence: TGTGCCAGCAGTGTCCCGGGTGGCTACAATGAGCAGTTCTTC.

This clone was counted a few times. In DNA, the CDR3 is TGTGCCAGTAGTCGGAATTTTGACAGCTCCTACGAGCAGTACGTC. Translating it yields CASSRNFDSSYEQYV. The chain has TRBV19 and TRBJ2-7, with D perhaps matching TRBD1 (5 bases). V gave up 5 bases and J gave up 0 bases, with 14 bases separating them. The CDR3 is made up of 15 amino acids. Germline V CDR1 and CDR2: LNHDA, SQIVND (reference sequence).

This clone was seen once. The chain carries TRBV5-4 and TRBJ2-5, with D unclear. The germline CDR1 and CDR2 sequences are SGHNT and YYREEE (reference sequence). The V and J ends lost 0 bases and 5 bases respectively, with 11 bases between them. The CDR3 is 14 amino acids. In DNA form, the CDR3 reads TGTGCCAGCAGCTTGGTAAAAGGCAGGGAGACCCAGTACTTC. It encodes CASSLVKGRETQYF.

Notes on this clone: Other DNA sequences from this sample encode an identical CDR3 as well. The chain employs TRBV30 and TRBJ2-7; 7 nucleotides align to TRBD1. This CDR3 is 12 amino acids long. J gave up 5 bases and V 0 bases, and 1 base lay outside the gene matches. CDR1 is GTSNPN and CDR2 is SVGIG in the germline V gene (reference sequence). The DNA for the CDR3 is TGTGCCTGGAGTGTACAGGGGAACGAGCAGTACTTC. Translation: CAWSVQGNEQYF.

This chain connects TRBV6-1 to TRBJ2-3; maybe TRBD2 (5 bases). Per the germline V gene, CDR1 is MNHNS and CDR2 is SASEGT. The CDR3 runs to 16 residues. V was clipped by 0 bases and J by 7 bases, with 17 bases between them. CDR3 amino acids: CASSEALRTQGNTQYF. The DNA for the CDR3 is TGTGCCAGCAGTGAAGCTCTGCGGACTCAAGGAAATACGCAGTATTTT.

The V gene is TRBV11-3, the J gene TRBJ2-1, with a weak D call TRBD1 (6 bases). Trimming removed 0 bases at V and 14 bases at J, with 14 bases between. CDR3 size: 13 residues. Germline CDR1 is SGHNT and CDR2 is YENEEA. The CDR3 DNA is TGTGCCAGCAGCTTAGAGATTCGACAGGATAAGTTCTTC. Translating it yields CASSLEIRQDKFF.

The chain recombines TRBV19 with TRBJ2-5; 7 nucleotides match TRBD1. V trimming: 5 bases; J trimming: 0 bases; junction bases outside the gene matches: 9. The CDR3 sequence is 16 residues long. Germline-derived CDR1 and CDR2 are LNHDA and SQIVND (reference sequence). DNA of the CDR3: TGTGCCAGTAGTCCCGGGACAGCACTTTACCAAGAGACCCAGTACTTC. Translated, it gives CASSPGTALYQETQYF. Supplemented by reference TRBV19 and TRBJ2-5, the full variable domain reads DGGITQSPKYLFRKEGQNVTLSCEQNLNHDAMYWYRQDPGQGLRLIYYSQIVNDFQKGDIAEGYSVSREKKESFPLTVTSAQKNPTAFYLCASSPGTALYQETQYFGPGTRLLVL.

The chain combines TRBV7-3 with TRBJ2-7; 8 bases align to TRBD2. V shed 2 bases, J shed 2 bases, and the junction held 2 bases outside the gene matches. From germline, CDR1 is SGHTA and CDR2 FQGTGA. There are 14 residues in the CDR3. The CDR3 spells CASSLAGGTYEQYF. As DNA, the CDR3 is TGTGCCAGCAGCTTAGCGGGAGGTACCTACGAGCAGTACTTC.

This clone was counted between two and nine times. V is TRBV7-9 and J is TRBJ1-2; no clear D. Trimming left V 5 bases short and J 1 base short, with 11 bases between. In germline, CDR1 is SEHNR, CDR2 FQNEAQ (reference sequence). The CDR3 is 14 amino acids. In DNA form, the CDR3 reads TGTGCCAGCAGCCACGGAGACGGTAACTATGGCTACACCTTC. Its translation is CASSHGDGNYGYTF.

The chain uses TRBV7-6 and TRBJ2-2, with D perhaps matching TRBD1 (6 bases). This CDR3 is 16 amino acids long. Germline V gene data show CDR1 as SGHVS and CDR2 as FNYEAQ. V lost 4 bases and J 0 bases, leaving 12 bases between the germline ends. CDR3 sequence reads: CASSSGTPANTGELFF. The CDR3 DNA is TGTGCCAGCAGCTCCGGGACACCCGCGAACACCGGGGAGCTGTTTTTT.

This clone has only a few counts. The CDR3 sequence: CASSLVGQTYGYTF. CDR3 DNA sequence: TGTGCCAGCAGCTTAGTGGGGCAGACCTATGGCTACACCTTC. V usage is TRBV5-4 and J usage is TRBJ1-2, with D possibly TRBD1 on 5 matching bases. CDR1 and CDR2 from the germline V gene are SGHNT and YYREEE (reference sequence). The CDR3 length is 14 residues. V was pared by 2 bases and J by 4 bases, with 12 bases between.

The chain links TRBV5-1 to TRBJ1-5; 8 bases match TRBD1. V gave up 4 bases and J gave up 2 bases; unmatched junction bases: 5. Germline values: CDR1 SGHRS, CDR2 YFSETQ. CDR3 length: 15 amino acids. In DNA form, the CDR3 reads TGCGCCAGCAGCGGTGGGACAGGACGCAATCAGCCCCAGCATTTT. This gives the protein CASSGGTGRNQPQHF. Full variable domain (rest looked up from reference TRBV5-1 and TRBJ1-5): KAGVTQTPRYLIKTRGQQVTLSCSPISGHRSVSWYQQTPGQGLQFLFEYFSETQRNKGNFPGRFSGRQFSNSRSEMNVSTLELGDSALYLCASSGGTGRNQPQHFGDGTRLSIL.

V usage is TRBV19 and J usage is TRBJ1-1, with TRBD1 as a possible D gene (5 bases). V lost 8 bases and J lost 6, with 19 bases in between. Germline V gene lookup returns CDR1 LNHDA and CDR2 SQIVND (reference sequence). This CDR3 has 14 residues. CDR3 amino acids: CASSLGEGLAEAFF. CDR3 in DNA: TGTGCCAGTTCTCTCGGGGAGGGACTCGCTGAAGCTTTCTTT.

The chain uses TRBV30 and TRBJ2-5, with D unresolved. V lost 1 base and J lost 4, with 7 bases in between. CDR1 is GTSNPN, CDR2 SVGIG, per germline (reference sequence). This CDR3 has 12 amino acids. The CDR3 DNA is TGTGCCTGGAGTGCACTGAGAGAGACCCAGTACTTC. Translated: CAWSALRETQYF.

V is TRBV29-1 and J is TRBJ2-5, with 8 bases fitting TRBD2. The CDR3 is 14 residues long. From germline, CDR1 is SQVTM and CDR2 ANQGSEA. V gave up 6 bases and J gave up 2 bases; unmatched junction bases: 8. Here the CDR3 reads CSVERSGGQETQYF. The CDR3 bases are TGCAGCGTGGAACGATCGGGAGGGCAAGAGACCCAGTACTTC.

The V call is TRBV5-1, the J call TRBJ2-5, with TRBD1 matching over 10 bases. CDR3 length: 14 residues. The germline V gene encodes CDR1 SGHRS and CDR2 YFSETQ. Unmatched junction bases numbered 5, after V lost 4 bases and J lost 5 bases. The CDR3 nucleotides are TGCGCCAGCAGCGGCGGACAGGGGGTCGAGACCCAGTACTTC. Amino acid sequence: CASSGGQGVETQYF.

In its sample, this clone was seen once. The genes are TRBV7-9 and TRBJ2-1; tentatively, D is TRBD1 (5 bases). CDR1 and CDR2 (germline): SEHNR, FQNEAQ (reference sequence). V lost 3 bases to trimming and J lost 4 bases, with 10 bases between them. The CDR3 totals 14 residues. This CDR3 reads CASSFKGVYNEQFF. CDR3 in DNA: TGTGCCAGCAGCTTTAAAGGGGTGTACAATGAGCAGTTCTTC. Full variable domain (rest looked up from reference TRBV7-9 and TRBJ2-1): DTGVSQNPRHKITKRGQNVTFRCDPISEHNRLYWYRQTLGQGPEFLTYFQNEAQLEKSRLLSDRFSAERPKGSFSTLEIQRTEQGDSAMYLCASSFKGVYNEQFFGPGTRLTVL.

The chain combines TRBV30 with TRBJ1-3, with D possibly TRBD1 on 5 matching bases. The V end was cut by 5 bases, the J end by 0 bases, with 14 bases between. Looked up from germline, CDR1 is GTSNPN and CDR2 is SVGIG (reference sequence). The CDR3 is made up of 15 amino acids. Here the CDR3 reads CAWDGGANSGNTIYF. As DNA, the CDR3 is TGTGCCTGGGACGGAGGGGCCAACTCTGGAAACACCATATATTTT.

The chain couples TRBV25-1 to TRBJ1-6, with a tentative D call TRBD1 (6 bases). V gave up 4 bases and J gave up 0 bases, with 13 bases separating them. This CDR3 is 17 amino acids long. Germline V gene sequence: CDR1 MGHDK, CDR2 SYGVNS. The CDR3 is CASSGGGRSSYNSPLHF. The CDR3 coding sequence is TGTGCCAGCAGTGGGGGGGGCCGGAGCTCCTATAATTCACCCCTCCACTTT.

DNA of the CDR3: TGTGCCAGCAGCCAAGAAGGGACAGGGCAGTATGGCTACACCTTC. It translates to CASSQEGTGQYGYTF. The rearrangement joins TRBV4-2 to TRBJ1-2, with 9 bases fitting TRBD1. V shed 0 bases and J 5 bases; nucleotides not matched to a gene: 4. The CDR3 spans 15 residues. CDR1 and CDR2 from the germline V gene are LGHNA and YNFKEQ.

The V and J genes are TRBV9 and TRBJ2-2; D may be TRBD1 (6 bases). V was trimmed by 5 bases and J by 0 bases, leaving 17 bases between them. This CDR3 spans 17 amino acids. Germline CDR1 is SGDLS and CDR2 is YYNGEE. CDR3 bases: TGTGCCAGCAGTTCTCATATGGGGGCCGCGAACACCGGGGAGCTGTTTTTT. It codes for CASSSHMGAANTGELFF.